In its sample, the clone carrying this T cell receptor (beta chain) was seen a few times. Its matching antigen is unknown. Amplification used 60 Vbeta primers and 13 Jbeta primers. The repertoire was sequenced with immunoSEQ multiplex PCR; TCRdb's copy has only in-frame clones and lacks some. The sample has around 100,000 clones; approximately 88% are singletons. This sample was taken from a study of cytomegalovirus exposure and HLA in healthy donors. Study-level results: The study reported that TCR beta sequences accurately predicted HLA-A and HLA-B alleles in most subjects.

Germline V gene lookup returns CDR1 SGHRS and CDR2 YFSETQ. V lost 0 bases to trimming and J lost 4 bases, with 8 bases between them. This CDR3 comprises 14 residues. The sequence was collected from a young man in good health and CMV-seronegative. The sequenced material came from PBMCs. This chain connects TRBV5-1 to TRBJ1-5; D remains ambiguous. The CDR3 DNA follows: TGCGCCAGCAGCTTGGCCCCCGGGAATCAGCCCCAGCATTTT. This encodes CASSLAPGNQPQHF.